The 25 T cell receptor beta chains given below trace back to one sample, sequenced in a study of T cell responses to AZD1222 COVID-19 vaccine. Clones were read by immunoSEQ multiplex PCR, and TCRdb kept only the in-frame ones, dropping some. The sample contains about 130,000 clones, about 88% of which appear only once. This sample comprised peripheral blood, obtained on day 0 of AZD1222 vaccination. The origin of the receptors is an adult in good health.

The chain employs TRBV29-1 and TRBJ2-2; 9 positions agree with TRBD1. The CDR3 contains 13 residues. CDR1 and CDR2 from the germline V gene are SQVTM and ANQGSEA. V lost 7 bases and J lost 4; bases outside the gene matches: 4. CDR3 region: CSAGTGSTGELFF. In DNA form, the CDR3 reads TGCAGCGCCGGGACAGGGAGCACCGGGGAGCTGTTTTTT.

CDR3 protein: CASSSTAGANVLTF. Written as DNA, the CDR3 is TGTGCCAGCAGTTCGACAGCTGGGGCCAACGTCCTGACTTTC. The gene calls are TRBV6-5 and TRBJ2-6, with D perhaps matching TRBD1 (5 bases). V was clipped by 4 bases and J by 2 bases, with 6 bases between them. Germline V gives CDR1 MNHEY, CDR2 SVGAGI. The CDR3 length is 14 residues.

The chain uses TRBV19 and TRBJ1-4; 7 bases fit TRBD1. The CDR3 is 16 residues long. The germline V gene has CDR1 LNHDA and CDR2 SQIVND (reference sequence). V was clipped by 9 bases and J by 3 bases; unmatched bases: 13. CDR3 nucleotide sequence: TGTGCCAGCCTAAGCCCGGGGACAGCCTCTAATGAAAAACTGTTTTTT. Translating gives CASLSPGTASNEKLFF.

This clone was counted a few times. The chain recombines TRBV6-2 or TRBV6-3 with TRBJ1-5; D is unresolved. V was shortened by 5 bases and J by 6 bases, with 11 bases between the two germline ends. CDR1 and CDR2 (germline): MNHEY, SVGEGT. The CDR3 loop spans 13 amino acids. Written as DNA, the CDR3 is TGTGCCAGCAGTGAGTACATGGGTCAGCCCCAGCATTTT. Translating gives CASSEYMGQPQHF.

The J gene is TRBJ2-1, the V gene TRBV19, with 7 positions matching TRBD1. The V and J ends lost 7 bases and 3 bases, in that order; junction bases with no gene match: 6. There are 14 residues in the CDR3. The germline V gene encodes CDR1 LNHDA and CDR2 SQIVND (reference sequence). The CDR3 nucleotides read TGTGCCAGTATTCCGGGACAGCGCTACAATGAGCAGTTCTTC. Translated: CASIPGQRYNEQFF. Full variable domain (missing parts from reference TRBV19 and TRBJ2-1): DGGITQSPKYLFRKEGQNVTLSCEQNLNHDAMYWYRQDPGQGLRLIYYSQIVNDFQKGDIAEGYSVSREKKESFPLTVTSAQKNPTAFYLCASIPGQRYNEQFFGPGTRLTVL.

The gene calls are TRBV30 and TRBJ2-7; 7 bases fit TRBD1. The CDR3 has 14 amino acids. V trimming: 0 bases; J trimming: 2 bases; junction bases outside the gene matches: 4. The V gene's germline CDR1 is GTSNPN and CDR2 SVGIG (reference sequence). CDR3 residues: CAWSVAQGAYEQYF. The CDR3 DNA sequence: TGTGCCTGGAGTGTAGCCCAGGGGGCCTACGAGCAGTACTTC.

This clone has a single count. The V and J genes are TRBV28 and TRBJ1-6; TRBD1 is a possible D gene (6 bases). Germline V lookup: CDR1 MDHEN, CDR2 SYDVKM. Trimming took 4 bases from V and 1 from J, leaving 14 bases between them. The CDR3 totals 17 residues. For the CDR3, the DNA is TGTGCCAGCAGTTCCAGGACAGTCAGGTCCTATAATTCACCCCTCCACTTT. Protein sequence: CASSSRTVRSYNSPLHF.

V and J are TRBV5-1 and TRBJ2-1; tentatively, D is TRBD2 (5 bases). The CDR3 length is 15 residues. The V gene lost 4 bases and the J gene lost 6 bases, with 17 bases spanning the gap. Germline-derived CDR1 and CDR2 are SGHRS and YFSETQ. The CDR3 loop reads CASSISSITGNEQFF. Written as DNA, the CDR3 is TGCGCCAGCAGCATTTCTAGCATAACTGGCAATGAGCAGTTCTTC.

V is TRBV7-8 and J is TRBJ2-2; D is undetermined. The CDR3 sequence is 19 residues long. Trimming removed 2 bases at V and 1 base at J, with 20 bases between. Germline V gives CDR1 SGHVS, CDR2 FQNEAQ. CDR3 residues: CASSLIGFLAERNTGELFF. Here the CDR3 DNA reads TGTGCCAGCAGCTTAATAGGGTTTTTGGCGGAAAGGAACACCGGGGAGCTGTTTTTT.

The chain has TRBV6-2 or TRBV6-3 and TRBJ1-4; 8 bases match TRBD1. With V trimmed by 4 bases and J by 8 bases, 6 bases remained unmatched. This CDR3 has 14 residues. In germline, CDR1 is MNHEY, CDR2 SVGEGT. CDR3 residues: CASSFRGPREKLFF. CDR3 nucleotides: TGTGCCAGCAGTTTCAGGGGGCCGCGGGAAAAACTGTTTTTT.

V and J are TRBV2 and TRBJ2-5; D is uncertain. The V gene's germline CDR1 is SNHLY and CDR2 FYNNEI. Trimming shortened V by 2 bases and J by 5 bases, and 21 bases separated the two germline ends. This CDR3 region has 17 residues. For the CDR3, the DNA is TGTGCCAGCAGTGAAAGGGTAGGGATCGGGCAGACGGAGACCCAGTACTTC. This encodes CASSERVGIGQTETQYF.

The rearrangement joins TRBV5-1 to TRBJ1-4; TRBD1 matches 8 bases. Trimming removed 4 bases from V and 8 bases from J; junction bases left unmatched: 10. CDR3 length: 15 amino acids. The germline gives CDR1 SGHRS, CDR2 YFSETQ. As DNA, the CDR3 is TGCGCCAGCAGCGGATCGACAGGGGTCGGCGAAAAACTGTTTTTT. This codes for CASSGSTGVGEKLFF.

This clone was seen a few times. The J gene is TRBJ1-2, the V gene TRBV27; D might be TRBD1 (5 bases). V was pared by 8 bases and J by 6 bases, with 22 bases between. CDR1 and CDR2 from the germline V gene are MNHEY and SMNVEV (reference sequence). The CDR3 has 15 residues. The CDR3 protein is CASHERGPWGNGYTF. The CDR3 bases are TGTGCCAGCCACGAAAGGGGCCCGTGGGGGAATGGCTACACCTTC.

The chain links TRBV6-2 or TRBV6-3 to TRBJ2-2, with TRBD1 identical over 11 bases. The germline gives CDR1 MNHEY, CDR2 SVGEGT. The CDR3 has 15 residues. V shed 5 bases, J shed 6 bases, and the junction held 5 bases outside the gene matches. The CDR3 loop reads CASSAPGQGAGELFF. CDR3 nucleotides: TGTGCCAGCAGTGCTCCGGGACAGGGGGCCGGGGAGCTGTTTTTT.

The rearrangement joins TRBV5-1 to TRBJ2-5, with TRBD1 matching over 11 bases. J was trimmed by 1 base and V by 3 bases; bases with no gene match: 2. Germline CDR1 and CDR2: SGHRS and YFSETQ. The CDR3 is made up of 15 amino acids. DNA of the CDR3: TGCGCCAGCAGCTCCGGGACAGGGGGCCAAGAGACCCAGTACTTC. Its translation is CASSSGTGGQETQYF.

This clone was detected a few times. The chain couples TRBV4-2 to TRBJ2-7; D tentatively reads TRBD1 or TRBD2 (5 bases each). The CDR3 runs to 12 residues. CDR1 is LGHNA and CDR2 is YNFKEQ in the germline V gene. V was trimmed by 1 base and J by 6 bases, leaving 7 bases between them. This chain's CDR3 is CASSQGDLEQYF. As DNA, the CDR3 is TGTGCCAGCAGCCAAGGGGACCTCGAGCAGTACTTC.

The J gene is TRBJ1-2, the V gene TRBV11-2, with D uncertain. The germline gives CDR1 SGHAT, CDR2 FQNNGV. CDR3 size: 13 residues. The V end was cut by 5 bases, the J end by 0 bases, with 7 bases between. CDR3 DNA: TGTGCCAGCAGCCGACCCTCTAACTATGGCTACACCTTC. It encodes CASSRPSNYGYTF.

The count of this clone is one. The rearrangement links TRBV2 to TRBJ1-5; 8 bases match TRBD1. V dropped 8 bases and J dropped 8; count of bases not matched to a gene: 11. In germline, CDR1 is SNHLY, CDR2 FYNNEI. The CDR3 covers 14 residues. The CDR3 nucleotides are TGTGCCAGCGGGGGACAGGCCTTGGGGGAGCCCCAGCATTTT. The encoded protein is CASGGQALGEPQHF.

V is TRBV12-3 or TRBV12-4 and J is TRBJ1-1; 8 bases fit TRBD1. V trimming: 5 bases; J trimming: 6 bases; junction bases outside the gene matches: 5. The CDR3 runs 13 residues. This chain's CDR3 is CASSKTGDPEAFF. The CDR3 bases are TGTGCCAGCAGTAAGACAGGGGACCCTGAAGCTTTCTTT.

The chain is built from TRBV11-2 and TRBJ1-1; D ambiguous. This CDR3 spans 13 amino acids. Deletions cut 0 bases from V and 8 bases from J, with 10 bases between. Germline V gene data show CDR1 as SGHAT and CDR2 as FQNNGV. CDR3 protein: CASSLDRVREAFF. For the CDR3, the DNA is TGTGCCAGCAGCTTAGATCGGGTCAGGGAAGCTTTCTTT.

The rearrangement links TRBV3-1 (or the pseudogene TRBV3-2) to TRBJ1-2; D call uncertain. The ends were cut back, 0 bases at V and 4 bases at J, with 12 bases in the middle. This CDR3 spans 15 amino acids. Germline CDR1 and CDR2: LGHDT and YNNKEL (reference sequence). CDR3 DNA sequence: TGTGCCAGCAGCCAAGATCCCGACGGGCTCTATGGCTACACCTTC. It encodes CASSQDPDGLYGYTF.

For the CDR3, the DNA is TGTGCCAGCTCATATCGGGACGGAATACCTTACGAGCAGTACTTC. Translating it yields CASSYRDGIPYEQYF. J is TRBJ2-7 and V is TRBV18; D may match TRBD1 or TRBD2 (5 bases each). V was pared by 5 bases and J by 4 bases, with 18 bases between. The CDR3 has 15 residues. The germline CDR1 and CDR2 sequences are KGHSH and LQKENI.

This clone was detected once. This chain uses TRBV6-5 with TRBJ2-3, with D maybe TRBD2 (6 bases). The germline V gene has CDR1 MNHEY and CDR2 SVGAGI. The CDR3 has 16 amino acids. V was cut by 0 bases and J by 0 bases, with 10 bases left in between. The CDR3 DNA follows: TGTGCCAGCAGTTACTCGGCAGGGAGGAGCACAGATACGCAGTATTTT. Protein product: CASSYSAGRSTDTQYF.

J is TRBJ1-2 and V is TRBV25-1; D unclear. CDR3 size: 15 residues. The germline CDR1 and CDR2 sequences are MGHDK and SYGVNS. V was trimmed by 1 base and J by 7 bases, leaving 16 bases between them. CDR3 protein: CASSEFSIPGVGYTF. The CDR3 DNA sequence: TGTGCCAGCAGTGAATTCAGTATACCCGGAGTTGGCTACACCTTC.

CDR3: CASRPLANGETQYF. The CDR3 DNA is TGCGCCAGCAGACCGCTAGCAAATGGGGAGACCCAGTACTTC. The chain is built from TRBV5-1 and TRBJ2-5; D possibly corresponds to TRBD2 (5 bases). In germline, CDR1 is SGHRS, CDR2 YFSETQ. V lost 5 bases, J lost 5 bases, and 16 bases lay in between. This CDR3 contains 14 residues. Looking up the rest from reference TRBV5-1 and TRBJ2-5 gives the full variable domain: KAGVTQTPRYLIKTRGQQVTLSCSPISGHRSVSWYQQTPGQGLQFLFEYFSETQRNKGNFPGRFSGRQFSNSRSEMNVSTLELGDSALYLCASRPLANGETQYFGPGTRLLVL.